Presented here are 8 T cell receptor beta chains from one specimen sequenced in a study of radiotherapy plus CTLA-4 blockade in lung cancer. The table came from immunoSEQ multiplex PCR; TCRdb's copy has only in-frame clones and leaves some out. The sample includes 40,000 to 50,000 clones, 75% of them seen just once. The sample consisted of peripheral blood, taken from a patient treated with radiotherapy plus ipilimumab. These receptors all stem from a human donor with non-small cell lung cancer who had stable disease on radiotherapy plus ipilimumab.

This clone was recorded a few times. The chain uses TRBV19 and TRBJ1-5, with a weak D call TRBD1 (6 bases). Germline V gene data show CDR1 as LNHDA and CDR2 as SQIVND (reference sequence). V was cut by 7 bases and J by 5 bases, with 18 bases left in between. There are 15 residues in the CDR3. CDR3 nucleotide sequence: TGTGCCAGTAAAGTCAGGGGTGATATTGATCAGCCCCAGCATTTT. Protein sequence: CASKVRGDIDQPQHF.

The V gene is TRBV18, the J gene TRBJ1-5; tentatively, D is TRBD1 (5 bases). Germline lookup yields CDR1 KGHSH and CDR2 LQKENI. CDR3 size: 16 residues. The V gene lost 6 bases and the J gene lost 2 bases, with 17 bases spanning the gap. The DNA for the CDR3 is TGTGCCAGCTCGAGGGAGGGGCGCTTGGGCAATCAGCCCCAGCATTTT. Its protein product is CASSREGRLGNQPQHF. Drawing the rest from reference TRBV18 and TRBJ1-5, the complete variable domain is NAGVMQNPRHLVRRRGQEARLRCSPMKGHSHVYWYRQLPEEGLKFMVYLQKENIIDESGMPKERFSAEFPKEGPSILRIQQVVRGDSAAYFCASSREGRLGNQPQHFGDGTRLSIL.

V is TRBV7-2 and J is TRBJ1-2, with 7 bases that match TRBD1. Trimming cost V 1 base and J 8 bases; bases outside gene matches: 4. The CDR3 extends over 13 amino acids. Germline assignment: CDR1 SGHTA and CDR2 FQGNSA. The DNA for the CDR3 is TGTGCCAGCAGCTTAGAGGCAGGGGGAGGCTACACCTTC. It specifies CASSLEAGGGYTF.

The rearrangement links TRBV7-6 to TRBJ2-7; D possibly corresponds to TRBD2 (5 bases). V dropped 3 bases and J dropped 2 bases, with 14 bases sitting between them. There are 15 residues in the CDR3. Germline V gene sequence: CDR1 SGHVS, CDR2 FNYEAQ. CDR3 protein: CASSFSSGNPYEQYF. The CDR3 nucleotides read TGTGCCAGCAGCTTTAGCTCGGGGAACCCCTACGAGCAGTACTTC.

J is TRBJ2-7 and V is TRBV7-2, with D possibly being TRBD2 (6 bases). This CDR3 comprises 12 residues. Trimming took 4 bases from V and 4 from J, leaving 8 bases between them. CDR1 is SGHTA, CDR2 FQGNSA, per germline. The DNA of the CDR3 is TGTGCCAGCAGCTCGACTAGGTACGAGCAGTACTTC. Amino acid sequence: CASSSTRYEQYF.

This clone was counted a few times. The chain is built from TRBV18 and TRBJ2-1, with a possible D match to TRBD1 (6 bases). V lost 3 bases and J lost 5, with 8 bases in between. From germline, CDR1 is KGHSH and CDR2 LQKENI. CDR3 length equals 13 residues. Written as DNA, the CDR3 is TGTGCCAGCTCACCTCGGGACAACAATGAGCAGTTCTTC. This encodes CASSPRDNNEQFF.

This clone has only a few counts. The chain couples TRBV2 to TRBJ1-1, with TRBD1 matching 8 bases. Germline V gene data show CDR1 as SNHLY and CDR2 as FYNNEI. The CDR3 spans 13 residues. J was trimmed by 0 bases and V by 10 bases; bases with no gene match: 4. For the CDR3, the DNA is TGTGCCAACAAGACAGGGGTGAACACTGAAGCTTTCTTT. Protein sequence: CANKTGVNTEAFF.

About this clone: A junction end diverges from the germline sequence, so it may reflect a read error. Other DNA sequences in this specimen translate into the identical CDR3. This chain uses TRBV11-1 with TRBJ2-3; D may be TRBD1 (6 bases). Germline CDR1 and CDR2: SGHAT and FQDESV (reference sequence). The CDR3 is 14 residues long. CDR3 sequence (DNA): TGTGCCAGCAGCGCCAGGGGATTTGGAGATACGCAGTACTTT. This codes for CASSARGFGDTQYF.